This T cell receptor beta chain came from a study of blood T cell repertoires in COVID-19. Study context: COVID-19 samples, acute and convalescent, were from the United States, Italy and Spain. Sources were T cells, B-cell-depleted T cells, or PBMCs; the material itself was cDNA or gDNA.

With 0 bases removed from V and 6 bases from J, the gap between germline ends came to 8 bases. The CDR3 loop spans 13 amino acids. The germline gives CDR1 MNHGY, CDR2 SVAAGI. The table came from immunoSEQ multiplex PCR; TCRdb's copy has only in-frame clones and leaves some out. The table has about 140,000 clones, 70% to 90% seen once. This TCR derives from a woman aged 45-59 years with acute COVID-19. The sample consisted of PBMCs or T cells enriched from blood (not recorded which). The chain couples TRBV6-9 to TRBJ1-2; weak D call: TRBD1 (5 bases). CDR3 residues: CASSYSARDGYTF. The CDR3 coding sequence is TGTGCCAGCAGTTATTCGGCCAGGGATGGCTACACCTTC.